Below, 20 T cell receptor beta chains from the same sample are listed, as sequenced in a study of technical replicates of blood from several donors (TCRdb year 2017). Preparation of the library involved the immunoSEQ multiplex PCR assay. TCRdb obtained this table from immuneACCESS and retained in-frame rearrangements with V and J assigned. These tables miss some clones; where compared with another copy, unresolved V genes account for less than half of the shortfall, and the remainder is unexplained. This sample holds about 81,000 clones; approximately 94% were observed only once. Around 0.39% of the sample belongs to the ten largest clones. The sample comprised T cells isolated from PBMCs. The receptor source for this set is a human donor in good health.

The chain is built from TRBV14 and TRBJ1-4, with a possible D match to TRBD1 (5 bases). Germline V gives CDR1 SGHDN, CDR2 FVKESK. The CDR3 length is 16 residues. V was shortened by 5 bases and J by 0 bases, with 13 bases between the two germline ends. Here the CDR3 reads CASSLKRGTTNEKLFF. As DNA, the CDR3 is TGTGCCAGCAGCTTAAAGCGGGGGACAACTAATGAAAAACTGTTTTTT.

The chain is built from TRBV7-3 and TRBJ1-1; perhaps TRBD1 as D (6 bases). CDR1 is SGHTA and CDR2 is FQGTGA in the germline V gene. The V end was cut by 2 bases, the J end by 8 bases, with 9 bases between. The CDR3 covers 12 residues. The CDR3 DNA reads as TGTGCCAGCAGCTTATCCAGGGGAGAAGCTTTCTTT. This codes for CASSLSRGEAFF.

This clone was found a few times. The rearrangement links TRBV5-1 to TRBJ2-2; D perhaps matches TRBD2 (7 bases). Trimming pared 2 bases from V and 0 bases from J, leaving 8 bases between. Germline loops: CDR1 SGHRS, CDR2 YFSETQ. The length of the CDR3 is 15 residues. The CDR3 reads CASSFGGPNTGELFF. CDR3 nucleotides: TGCGCCAGCAGCTTCGGGGGGCCGAACACCGGGGAGCTGTTTTTT.

The V call is TRBV2, the J call TRBJ2-7; 12 bases are a match to TRBD2. This CDR3 has 14 amino acids. Trimming cost V 5 bases and J 2 bases; bases outside gene matches: 1. CDR1 and CDR2 from the germline V gene are SNHLY and FYNNEI. The chain's CDR3 is CASSRLAGAYEQYF. The CDR3, as DNA: TGTGCCAGCAGTCGACTAGCGGGAGCCTACGAGCAGTACTTC.

The chain carries TRBV11-1 and TRBJ2-2; tentative D call: TRBD1 (6 bases). V lost 5 bases and J 5 bases, leaving 15 bases between the germline ends. CDR3 length equals 15 residues. Germline V gives CDR1 SGHAT, CDR2 FQDESV (reference sequence). The CDR3 reads CASSQEGQLTGELFF. CDR3 DNA sequence: TGTGCCAGCAGCCAAGAGGGACAACTAACCGGGGAGCTGTTTTTT.

The count of this clone is one. The genes are TRBV19 and TRBJ2-1; D perhaps matches TRBD2 (5 bases). Trimming pared 4 bases from V and 8 bases from J, leaving 24 bases between. Germline V gene lookup returns CDR1 LNHDA and CDR2 SQIVND (reference sequence). The CDR3 has 17 residues. CDR3 loop: CASSTLPLVGEPDEQFF. DNA for the CDR3: TGTGCCAGTAGTACCCTCCCTCTAGTGGGAGAGCCCGATGAGCAGTTCTTC. Filled out from reference TRBV19 and TRBJ2-1, the complete variable domain reads DGGITQSPKYLFRKEGQNVTLSCEQNLNHDAMYWYRQDPGQGLRLIYYSQIVNDFQKGDIAEGYSVSREKKESFPLTVTSAQKNPTAFYLCASSTLPLVGEPDEQFFGPGTRLTVL.

This chain uses TRBV12-1 with TRBJ1-1. TRBV12-1 is described as a pseudogene. The CDR3 length is 9 residues. CDR3 sequence reads: CASSCKLFF. Written as DNA, the CDR3 is TGTGCCAGCAGCTGCAAGCTCTTCTTT.

The genes are TRBV2 and TRBJ2-1; perhaps TRBD1 as D (6 bases). The CDR3 runs 16 residues. V lost 0 bases and J lost 2, with 11 bases in between. In germline, CDR1 is SNHLY, CDR2 FYNNEI. CDR3 region: CASSEAAGDTYNEQFF. The CDR3 DNA reads as TGTGCCAGCAGTGAAGCCGCAGGGGATACCTACAATGAGCAGTTCTTC.

Written as DNA, the CDR3 is TGTGCCAGCAATGAGCGGGAGAGGAGAGATACGCAGTATTTT. Translated: CASNERERRDTQYF. The genes are TRBV7-9 and TRBJ2-3; 8 bases fit TRBD2. This CDR3 has 14 residues. CDR1 is SEHNR and CDR2 is FQNEAQ in the germline V gene (reference sequence). With V trimmed by 7 bases and J by 5 bases, 8 bases remained unmatched.

Only one count was recorded for this clone. The chain joins TRBV6-5 to TRBJ2-2, with 7 positions matching TRBD1. V lost 7 bases, J lost 3 bases, and 2 bases stayed unmatched. Germline CDR1 MNHEY, CDR2 SVGAGI. The CDR3 runs to 13 residues. CDR3 DNA: TGTGCCAGCAAGGGGGCAGACACCGGGGAGCTGTTTTTT. Translating gives CASKGADTGELFF.

This sequence joins TRBV5-4 and TRBJ2-3, with 7 bases fitting TRBD2. The CDR3 runs 15 residues. CDR1 SGHNT and CDR2 YYREEE come from the germline V gene (reference sequence). V was clipped by 3 bases and J by 2 bases; unmatched bases: 6. The CDR3 loop is CASSWGLRDTDTQYF. CDR3 DNA: TGTGCCAGCAGCTGGGGACTAAGGGACACAGATACGCAGTATTTT. The full variable domain, rest sourced from reference TRBV5-4 and TRBJ2-3, is ETGVTQSPTHLIKTRGQQVTLRCSSQSGHNTVSWYQQALGQGPQFIFQYYREEENGRGNFPPRFSGLQFPNYSSELNVNALELDDSALYLCASSWGLRDTDTQYFGPGTRLTVL.

This clone was detected only once. This chain joins TRBV19 and TRBJ1-1; D not resolved. CDR3 size: 13 residues. Germline V gene sequence: CDR1 LNHDA, CDR2 SQIVND (reference sequence). Trimming took off 5 bases at V and 6 bases at J, with 13 bases between the two ends. CDR3 amino acids: CASSSTHSSEAFF. CDR3 DNA sequence: TGTGCCAGTAGTTCCACACACAGTTCTGAAGCTTTCTTT. Looking up the rest from reference TRBV19 and TRBJ1-1 gives the full variable domain: DGGITQSPKYLFRKEGQNVTLSCEQNLNHDAMYWYRQDPGQGLRLIYYSQIVNDFQKGDIAEGYSVSREKKESFPLTVTSAQKNPTAFYLCASSSTHSSEAFFGQGTRLTVV.

The DNA for the CDR3 is TGTGCTAGTGGTTTGGGGCAGGACTATGGCTACACCTTC. Its protein is CASGLGQDYGYTF. The chain employs TRBV12-5 and TRBJ1-2; D gene unclear. This CDR3 contains 13 residues. The germline gives CDR1 LGHNT, CDR2 FRNRAP. Trimming removed 1 base at V and 3 bases at J, with 6 bases between. The complete variable domain, with remaining parts taken from reference TRBV12-5 and TRBJ1-2, reads DARVTQTPRHKVTEMGQEVTMRCQPILGHNTVFWYRQTMMQGLELLAYFRNRAPLDDSGMPKDRFSAEMPDATLATLKIQPSEPRDSAVYFCASGLGQDYGYTFGSGTRLTVV.

The rearrangement joins TRBV11-3 to TRBJ2-7; TRBD1 matches 7 bases. CDR1 is SGHNT and CDR2 is YENEEA in the germline V gene. V lost 6 bases and J lost 6; bases outside the gene matches: 5. The CDR3 covers 12 residues. Here the CDR3 DNA reads TGTGCCAGCAGTCCAACAGGGGTCGAGCAGTACTTC. Its translation is CASSPTGVEQYF.

The chain employs TRBV9 and TRBJ1-3, with D possibly being TRBD1 (5 bases). This CDR3 has 14 amino acids. Per the germline V gene, CDR1 is SGDLS and CDR2 is YYNGEE. The V gene lost 4 bases and the J gene lost 2 bases, with 10 bases spanning the gap. As DNA, the CDR3 is TGTGCCAGCAGCCCACAAGGGGCTGGAAACACCATATATTTT. It yields the protein CASSPQGAGNTIYF.

The chain uses TRBV27 and TRBJ2-7, with 15 bases fitting TRBD2. This CDR3 is built from 16 residues. Germline V gives CDR1 MNHEY, CDR2 SMNVEV (reference sequence). The V segment lost 4 bases and the J segment 1 base; nucleotides outside the gene matches: 2. CDR3 in DNA: TGTGCCAGCAGTTCAGGGACTAGCGGGAGGTCCTACGAGCAGTACTTC. Protein product: CASSSGTSGRSYEQYF.

The chain employs TRBV27 and TRBJ2-7; tentative D call: TRBD2 (6 bases). The CDR3 runs to 13 residues. CDR1 is MNHEY, CDR2 SMNVEV, per germline (reference sequence). V gave up 6 bases and J gave up 3 bases, with 12 bases separating them. CDR3 nucleotide sequence: TGTGCCAGCAGCGGCGGGGTTAGCTACGAGCAGTACTTC. This translates into CASSGGVSYEQYF.

V and J are TRBV11-3 and TRBJ2-2; possible D gene TRBD1, 5 bases. The CDR3 is 17 amino acids. Germline loops: CDR1 SGHNT, CDR2 YENEEA. Between the trimmed V and J ends, which lost 1 base and 2 bases, there was a span of 14 bases. The CDR3 region is CASSLAYARANTGELFF. The CDR3 bases are TGTGCCAGCAGCTTAGCCTATGCCAGGGCTAACACCGGGGAGCTGTTTTTT. The full variable domain, its missing parts supplied by reference TRBV11-3 and TRBJ2-2, is EAGVVQSPRYKIIEKKQPVAFWCNPISGHNTLYWYLQNLGQGPELLIRYENEEAVDDSQLPKDRFSAERLKGVDSTLKIQPAELGDSAVYLCASSLAYARANTGELFFGEGSRLTVL.

V gene TRBV5-1 combines with J gene TRBJ2-2, with 9 bases aligning to TRBD1. V shed 1 base, J shed 7 bases, and the junction held 5 bases outside the gene matches. The CDR3 is 15 residues long. Germline lookup yields CDR1 SGHRS and CDR2 YFSETQ. The CDR3: CASSLRTGAGGELFF. For the CDR3, the DNA is TGCGCCAGCAGCTTGAGGACAGGGGCAGGCGGGGAGCTGTTTTTT. Combining the CDR3 with reference TRBV5-1 and TRBJ2-2 gives the whole variable domain KAGVTQTPRYLIKTRGQQVTLSCSPISGHRSVSWYQQTPGQGLQFLFEYFSETQRNKGNFPGRFSGRQFSNSRSEMNVSTLELGDSALYLCASSLRTGAGGELFFGEGSRLTVL.

The V and J genes are TRBV4-1 and TRBJ1-2, with D unresolved. Trimming stripped 1 base from V and 0 bases from J, with 9 bases between. The CDR3 sequence is 15 residues long. Germline V gene lookup returns CDR1 MGHRA and CDR2 YSYEKL. CDR3 loop: CASSQGLDSNYGYTF. In DNA form, the CDR3 reads TGCGCCAGCAGCCAAGGATTAGATTCTAACTATGGCTACACCTTC.